These 24 T cell receptor beta chains share one sample of origin, sequenced in a study of CD8+CD57+ T cells in acquired aplastic anemia. The TCR beta profiling, which covered VDJ combination and CDR3 sequence, was carried out using genomic DNA as the template. MiXCR, run by TCRdb on the reads, gives a single entry per CDR3 protein. The sample records roughly 420,000 distinct CDR3 sequences, 55% to 70% being singletons. The specimen sequenced was sorted CD4+, CD8+, or CD8+CD57+ T cells (not recorded which) from PBMCs. These receptors originate from a human donor in good health, serving as a control.

The CDR3 DNA reads as TGTGCCAGCAGCCGTGCGGATACGGATAATTCACCCCTCCACTTT. It specifies CASSRADTDNSPLHF. The chain employs TRBV11-2 and TRBJ1-6; D call uncertain. Germline CDR1 and CDR2: SGHAT and FQNNGV. The V end lost 5 bases, the J end lost 5 bases, and 13 bases lay between the germline ends. The CDR3 length is 15 residues. The full variable domain, rest sourced from reference TRBV11-2 and TRBJ1-6, is EAGVAQSPRYKIIEKRQSVAFWCNPISGHATLYWYQQILGQGPKLLIQFQNNGVVDDSQLPKDRFSAERLKGVDSTLKIQPAKLEDSAVYLCASSRADTDNSPLHFGNGTRLTVT.

This clonotype was recorded once. The chain links TRBV7-2 to TRBJ1-5; a possible D gene is TRBD1 (5 bases). The V gene's germline CDR1 is SGHTA and CDR2 FQGNSA. Trimming took off 5 bases at V and 16 bases at J, with 27 bases between the two ends. The CDR3 length is 15 residues. CDR3 nucleotides: TGTGCCAGCAGCCAAGTCAATAAGACCCTTCTTTGGACACATTTT. This translates into CASSQVNKTLLWTHF.

The chain employs TRBV6-1 and TRBJ2-3; 10 bases line up with TRBD2. J gave up 4 bases and V 1 base, and 2 bases lay outside the gene matches. Germline V gene lookup returns CDR1 MNHNS and CDR2 SASEGT. This CDR3 is built from 15 residues. This CDR3 reads CASSEGTSGADTQYF. The CDR3, as DNA: TGTGCCAGCAGTGAAGGTACTAGCGGGGCAGATACGCAGTATTTT.

The CDR3 region is CASREDGTGRVGNYTF. For the CDR3, the DNA is TGTGCCAGCCGGGAGGATGGGACAGGGAGAGTTGGGAACTACACCTTC. This chain joins TRBV2 and TRBJ1-2, with 9 positions matching TRBD1. This CDR3 has 16 residues. V shed 8 bases and J 10 bases; nucleotides not matched to a gene: 20. CDR1 is SNHLY and CDR2 is FYNNEI in the germline V gene. Looking up the rest from reference TRBV2 and TRBJ1-2 gives the full variable domain: EPEVTQTPSHQVTQMGQEVILRCVPISNHLYFYWYRQILGQKVEFLVSFYNNEISEKSEIFDDQFSVERPDGSNFTLKIRSTKLEDSAMYFCASREDGTGRVGNYTFGSGTRLTVV.

This clonotype was detected many times. The chain couples TRBV11-2 to TRBJ2-5, with a possible D match to TRBD1 (5 bases). Between the trimmed V and J ends, which lost 3 bases and 5 bases, there was a span of 10 bases. This CDR3 region has 13 residues. Germline V gene sequence: CDR1 SGHAT, CDR2 FQNNGV. The chain's CDR3 is CASSFQGGETQYF. DNA for the CDR3: TGTGCCAGCAGCTTCCAGGGCGGCGAGACCCAGTACTTC.

Details on this clonotype: It is likely a read error, because the conserved phenylalanine at the end of the CDR3 is missing. The chain joins TRBV4-2 to TRBJ1-2, with D uncertain. This CDR3 spans 19 amino acids. Germline V gene sequence: CDR1 LGHNA, CDR2 YNFKEQ. The germline V and J ends were trimmed by 0 bases and 5 bases, with 25 bases remaining between them. For the CDR3, the DNA is TGTGCCAGCAGCCAAGATGCCAGCAGCTTGGACGAGCCGAGGTATGGCTACACCCTC. Residues: CASSQDASSLDEPRYGYTL.

In this sample, this clonotype turned up once. The rearrangement links TRBV12-3 or TRBV12-4 to TRBJ1-1, with 11 bases fitting TRBD1. V shed 3 bases, J shed 0 bases, and the junction held 6 bases outside the gene matches. There are 17 residues in the CDR3. This CDR3 is CASSLGDRGEMNTEAFF. The CDR3 DNA reads TGTGCCAGCAGTTTGGGGGACAGGGGGGAGATGAACACTGAAGCTTTCTTT.

V and J are TRBV20-1 and TRBJ2-7; D is unclear. The CDR3 extends over 13 amino acids. Trimming pared 0 bases from V and 0 bases from J, leaving 6 bases between. Germline V gene sequence: CDR1 DFQATT, CDR2 SNEGSKA (reference sequence). CDR3 in amino acids: CSARETNSYEQYF. The CDR3 region has the DNA TGCAGTGCTAGAGAGACCAACTCCTACGAGCAGTACTTC.

The rearrangement joins TRBV9 to TRBJ2-5, with D perhaps TRBD2 (5 bases). The CDR3 extends over 15 amino acids. V gave up 4 bases and J gave up 5 bases, with 18 bases separating them. Germline assignment: CDR1 SGDLS and CDR2 YYNGEE. CDR3 in DNA: TGTGCCAGCAGCCTTAGCGCGAGTGCCGCTGAGACCCAGTACTTC. This sequence encodes CASSLSASAAETQYF.

V and J are TRBV7-8 and TRBJ1-6, with D unresolved. Trimming shortened V by 3 bases and J by 18 bases, and 24 bases separated the two germline ends. Germline V gene lookup returns CDR1 SGHVS and CDR2 FQNEAQ. CDR3 size: 15 residues. CDR3 amino acids: CASSLAASEETQYHF. CDR3 nucleotide sequence: TGTGCCAGCAGCTTGGCGGCAAGCGAGGAGACCCAGTACCACTTT.

The chain couples TRBV11-2 to TRBJ1-1, with D unresolved. The CDR3 extends over 15 amino acids. V was pared by 1 base and J by 0 bases, with 9 bases between. The V gene's germline CDR1 is SGHAT and CDR2 FQNNGV. The CDR3 reads CASSLAGSMNTEAFF. The DNA for the CDR3 is TGTGCCAGCAGCTTAGCAGGCTCCATGAACACTGAAGCTTTCTTT.

The chain carries TRBV7-2 and TRBJ1-5; D is undetermined. The CDR3 is made up of 16 amino acids. Germline V gene sequence: CDR1 SGHTA, CDR2 FQGNSA. Trimming pared 2 bases from V and 3 bases from J, leaving 14 bases between. The CDR3 spells CASSLSGGRINQPQHF. The CDR3 DNA reads TGTGCCAGCAGCTTATCTGGAGGGCGAATCAATCAGCCCCAGCATTTT.

This sequence joins TRBV15 and TRBJ2-1, with TRBD1 as a possible D gene (6 bases). With 5 bases removed from V and 3 bases from J, the gap between germline ends came to 17 bases. This CDR3 is built from 16 residues. The germline CDR1 and CDR2 sequences are LNHNV and YYDKDF (reference sequence). CDR3 residues: CATSGGLRADYNEQFF. The DNA for the CDR3 is TGTGCCACCAGCGGGGGCTTAAGAGCGGACTACAATGAGCAGTTCTTC.

This rearrangement joins TRBV7-2 to TRBJ2-1, with a tentative D call TRBD1 (5 bases). Germline V gene sequence: CDR1 SGHTA, CDR2 FQGNSA. The CDR3 sequence is 17 residues long. Trimming removed 5 bases from V and 0 bases from J, with 17 bases in between. The CDR3 loop reads CASSREGAVSSYNEQFF. CDR3 bases: TGTGCCAGCAGCCGCGAAGGGGCTGTTAGCTCCTACAATGAGCAGTTCTTC.

This clonotype was seen only once. The genes are TRBV5-1 and TRBJ1-1, with D possibly being TRBD1 (5 bases). V shed 4 bases and J shed 10 bases, with 17 bases lying between them. The CDR3 length is 13 residues. Germline V gene data show CDR1 as SGHRS and CDR2 as YFSETQ. The chain's CDR3 is CASSPGPQRRAFF. CDR3 sequence (DNA): TGCGCCAGCAGCCCGGGACCGCAAAGGCGAGCTTTCTTT.

This clonotype was counted once. A much bigger clone sits one base away, suggesting this may be a read error. This rearrangement joins TRBV30 to TRBJ1-2; no firm D call. The V and J ends lost 1 base and 8 bases respectively, with 5 bases between them. Germline values: CDR1 GTSNPN, CDR2 SVGIG (reference sequence). The CDR3 has 10 amino acids. The CDR3 DNA sequence: TGTGCCTGGAGTGATTGCGGCTACACCTTC. Its translation: CAWSDCGYTF.

Turning to this clonotype: At one of its ends the junction is not consistent with the germline gene, which may arise from a read error. In DNA form, the CDR3 reads TGTGCCATCAGCGCGCGGCCGGGGGGGGACGAGGAGTACTTC. This sequence encodes CAISARPGGDEEYF. V and J are TRBV10-3 and TRBJ2-7, with 8 positions matching TRBD2. The CDR3 totals 14 residues. In germline, CDR1 is ENHRY, CDR2 SYGVKD.

This clonotype has a count of ten or more. V gene TRBV11-2 combines with J gene TRBJ1-2, with D maybe TRBD1 (5 bases). The germline V and J ends were trimmed by 5 bases and 5 bases, with 15 bases remaining between them. CDR1 and CDR2 (germline): SGHAT, FQNNGV. The CDR3 contains 14 residues. The CDR3 loop is CASSTNRGWYGYTF. The CDR3 DNA is TGTGCCAGCAGCACGAACCGGGGGTGGTATGGCTACACCTTC.

Only a few counts were recorded for this clonotype. This sequence joins TRBV30 and TRBJ1-1, with 9 positions matching TRBD1. J lost 1 base, V lost 4 bases, and 4 bases had no gene match. The CDR3 extends over 14 amino acids. Germline lookup yields CDR1 GTSNPN and CDR2 SVGIG (reference sequence). CDR3 nucleotides: TGTGCCTGGAACGCGGGACAGGGGAACACTGAAGCTTTCTTT. Residues: CAWNAGQGNTEAFF.

The genes are TRBV12-3 or TRBV12-4 and TRBJ2-1; 8 bases are shared with TRBD1. TRBJ2-5 matches the DNA end more closely, so the J call is doubtful. The length of the CDR3 is 17 residues. CDR3 DNA sequence: TGTGCCAGCAGTTCCCTTACCCGGGACAGGACCCAAGAGACCCAGTACTTC. It codes for CASSSLTRDRTQETQYF.

To note about this clonotype: Since no conserved phenylalanine or tryptophan closes the CDR3, a read error is the likely cause. The DNA is omitted, as the CDR3 cannot be located on it reliably, and the CDR3 follows TCRdb's listing. This chain links TRBV7-4 with TRBJ1-1. Germline values: CDR1 SGHVT, CDR2 SQSDAQ. From its first to its last residue, the CDR3 has 13 amino acids. The CDR3: CASSNRMRTLKLS.

Notes on this clonotype: One junction end disagrees with the germline gene, perhaps due to a read error. The V call is TRBV29-1, the J call TRBJ1-2; D is unresolved. Germline lookup yields CDR1 SQVTM and CDR2 ANQGSEA. The CDR3 is 13 amino acids. CDR3 in DNA: TGCAGCGTCCCTACCGGACGGAGCTATGGCTACGCCTTC. Its protein is CSVPTGRSYGYAF.

V usage is TRBV18 and J usage is TRBJ2-3, with no clear D. V gave up 5 bases and J gave up 4 bases, with 13 bases separating them. The germline V gene encodes CDR1 KGHSH and CDR2 LQKENI. The CDR3 loop spans 14 amino acids. The CDR3 sequence is CASSRETNSDTQYF. The CDR3 DNA reads TGTGCCAGCTCAAGGGAAACAAATTCAGATACGCAGTATTTT.

This clonotype was recorded once. The chain is built from TRBV29-1 and TRBJ2-1; D is perhaps TRBD2 (5 bases). This CDR3 has 14 residues. V was clipped by 6 bases and J by 9 bases, with 21 bases between them. CDR1 and CDR2 (germline): SQVTM, ANQGSEA. The CDR3 spells CSVGDVPRTIEQFF. The CDR3 DNA sequence: TGCAGCGTCGGGGATGTTCCCCGAACAATTGAGCAGTTCTTC.